This T cell receptor beta chain was captured in a study of CD8 T cells in Susac syndrome. The multiple sclerosis control group consisted of treatment-naive patients whose relapsing-remitting disease, which was either stable or active, fulfilled revised McDonald criteria. The CDR3 spans 13 residues. The V and J ends lost 4 bases and 5 bases respectively, with 12 bases between them. Germline CDR1 and CDR2: SGHRS and YFSETQ. Random hexamers primed reverse transcription of about 0.5 to 1 ug RNA. Multiplex PCR with immunoSEQ amplified the TCR beta CDR3 across 54 Vbeta and 13 Jbeta. In TCRdb, the immunoSEQ multiplex PCR reads were re-called with MiXCR into one record per CDR3 protein. This sample yields around 180,000 distinct CDR3 sequences, of which around 95% are seen a single time; 0.093% belongs to the top ten.

The clonotype comes from a human donor with multiple sclerosis. Sample: CD4+ T cells from PBMCs. The chain joins TRBV5-1 to TRBJ2-5; tentative D call: TRBD2 (5 bases). The CDR3 DNA follows: TGCGCCAGCAGCCCGGGCCCGGGGGAGACCCAGTACTTC. Protein: CASSPGPGETQYF. Supplemented by reference TRBV5-1 and TRBJ2-5, the full variable domain reads KAGVTQTPRYLIKTRGQQVTLSCSPISGHRSVSWYQQTPGQGLQFLFEYFSETQRNKGNFPGRFSGRQFSNSRSEMNVSTLELGDSALYLCASSPGPGETQYFGPGTRLLVL.